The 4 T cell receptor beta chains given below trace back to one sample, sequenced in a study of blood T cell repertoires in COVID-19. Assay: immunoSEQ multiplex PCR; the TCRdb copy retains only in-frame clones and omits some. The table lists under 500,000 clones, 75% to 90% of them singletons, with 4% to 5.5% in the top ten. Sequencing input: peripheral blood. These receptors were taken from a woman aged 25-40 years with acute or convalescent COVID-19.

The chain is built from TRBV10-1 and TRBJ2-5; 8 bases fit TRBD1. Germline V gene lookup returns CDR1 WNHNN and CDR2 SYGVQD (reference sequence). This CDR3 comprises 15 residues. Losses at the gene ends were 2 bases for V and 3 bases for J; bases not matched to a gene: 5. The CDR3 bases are TGCGCCAGCAGTGAGGGGGCGACAGGGGAAGAGACCCAGTACTTC. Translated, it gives CASSEGATGEETQYF.

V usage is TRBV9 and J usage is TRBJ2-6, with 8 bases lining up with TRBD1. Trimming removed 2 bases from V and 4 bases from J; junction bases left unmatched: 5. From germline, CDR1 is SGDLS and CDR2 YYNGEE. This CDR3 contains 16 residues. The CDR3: CASSVRRGLGANVLTF. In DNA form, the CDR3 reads TGTGCCAGCAGCGTCCGCAGGGGGCTAGGGGCCAACGTCCTGACTTTC.

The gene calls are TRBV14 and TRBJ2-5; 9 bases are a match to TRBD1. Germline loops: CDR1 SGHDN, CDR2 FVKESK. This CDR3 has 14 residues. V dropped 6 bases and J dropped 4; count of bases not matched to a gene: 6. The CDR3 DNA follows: TGTGCCAGCAGTCACGACAGGGGGGGAGAGACCCAGTACTTC. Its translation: CASSHDRGGETQYF.

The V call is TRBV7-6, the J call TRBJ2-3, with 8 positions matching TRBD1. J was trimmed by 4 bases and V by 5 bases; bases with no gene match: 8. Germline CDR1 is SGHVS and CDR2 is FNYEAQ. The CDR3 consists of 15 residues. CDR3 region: CASSPTDRVADTQYF. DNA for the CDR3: TGTGCCAGCAGCCCCACGGACAGGGTGGCAGATACGCAGTATTTT.